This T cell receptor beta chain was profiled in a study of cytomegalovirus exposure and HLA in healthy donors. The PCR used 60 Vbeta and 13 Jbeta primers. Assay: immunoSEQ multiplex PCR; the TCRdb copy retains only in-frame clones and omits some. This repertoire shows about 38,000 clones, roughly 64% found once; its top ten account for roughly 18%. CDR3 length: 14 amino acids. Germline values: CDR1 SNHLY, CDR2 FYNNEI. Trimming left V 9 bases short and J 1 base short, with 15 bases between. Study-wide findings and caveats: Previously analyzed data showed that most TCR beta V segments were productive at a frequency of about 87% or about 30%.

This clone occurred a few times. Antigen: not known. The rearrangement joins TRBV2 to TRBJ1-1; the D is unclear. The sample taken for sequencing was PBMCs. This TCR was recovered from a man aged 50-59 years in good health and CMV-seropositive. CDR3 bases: TGTGCCAGTTATCTAGCACCACAGAACACTGAAGCTTTCTTT. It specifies CASYLAPQNTEAFF.